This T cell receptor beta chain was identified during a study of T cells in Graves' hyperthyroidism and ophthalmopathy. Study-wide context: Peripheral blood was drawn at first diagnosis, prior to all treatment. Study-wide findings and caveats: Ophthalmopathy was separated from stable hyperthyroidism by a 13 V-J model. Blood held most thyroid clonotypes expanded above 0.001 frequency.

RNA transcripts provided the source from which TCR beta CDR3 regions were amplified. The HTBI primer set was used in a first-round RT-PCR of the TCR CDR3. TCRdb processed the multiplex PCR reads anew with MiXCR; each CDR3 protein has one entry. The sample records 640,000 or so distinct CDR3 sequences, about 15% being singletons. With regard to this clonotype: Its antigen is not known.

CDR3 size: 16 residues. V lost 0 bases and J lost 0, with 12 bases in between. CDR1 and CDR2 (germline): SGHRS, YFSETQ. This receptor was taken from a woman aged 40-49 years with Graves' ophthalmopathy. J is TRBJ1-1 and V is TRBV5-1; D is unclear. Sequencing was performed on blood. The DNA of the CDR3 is TGCGCCAGCAGCTTGGATGGGGTGGCACTGAACACTGAAGCTTTCTTT. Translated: CASSLDGVALNTEAFF. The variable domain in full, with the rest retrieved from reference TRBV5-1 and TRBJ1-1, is KAGVTQTPRYLIKTRGQQVTLSCSPISGHRSVSWYQQTPGQGLQFLFEYFSETQRNKGNFPGRFSGRQFSNSRSEMNVSTLELGDSALYLCASSLDGVALNTEAFFGQGTRLTVV.